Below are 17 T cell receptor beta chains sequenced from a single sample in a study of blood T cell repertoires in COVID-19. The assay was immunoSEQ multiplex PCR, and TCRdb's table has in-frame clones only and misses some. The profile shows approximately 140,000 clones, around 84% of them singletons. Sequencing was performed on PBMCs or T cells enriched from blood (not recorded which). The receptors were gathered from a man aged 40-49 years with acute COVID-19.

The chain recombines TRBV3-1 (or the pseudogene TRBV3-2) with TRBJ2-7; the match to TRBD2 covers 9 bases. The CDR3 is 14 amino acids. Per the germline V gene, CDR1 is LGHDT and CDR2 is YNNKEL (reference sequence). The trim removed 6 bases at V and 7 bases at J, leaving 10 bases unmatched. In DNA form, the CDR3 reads TGTGCCAGCAGAATAGCGGGGGACTCCATGGAGCAGTACTTC. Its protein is CASRIAGDSMEQYF.

In nucleotides, the CDR3 is TGTGCCAGTAGTGGGGACACTAACTATGGCTACACCTTC. It translates to CASSGDTNYGYTF. The chain has TRBV19 and TRBJ1-2, with a weak D call TRBD1 (6 bases). Germline V gene data show CDR1 as LNHDA and CDR2 as SQIVND (reference sequence). Trimming removed 5 bases from V and 0 bases from J, with 7 bases in between. The CDR3 extends over 13 amino acids.

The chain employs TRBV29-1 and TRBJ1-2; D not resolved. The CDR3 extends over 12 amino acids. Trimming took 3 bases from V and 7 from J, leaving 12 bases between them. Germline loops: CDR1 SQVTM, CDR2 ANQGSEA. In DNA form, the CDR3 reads TGCAGCGTTGACGGTGTGGGCCGTGGCTACACCTTC. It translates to CSVDGVGRGYTF. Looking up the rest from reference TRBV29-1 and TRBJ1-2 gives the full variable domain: SAVISQKPSRDICQRGTSLTIQCQVDSQVTMMFWYRQQPGQSLTLIATANQGSEATYESGFVIDKFPISRPNLTFSTLTVSNMSPEDSSIYLCSVDGVGRGYTFGSGTRLTVV.

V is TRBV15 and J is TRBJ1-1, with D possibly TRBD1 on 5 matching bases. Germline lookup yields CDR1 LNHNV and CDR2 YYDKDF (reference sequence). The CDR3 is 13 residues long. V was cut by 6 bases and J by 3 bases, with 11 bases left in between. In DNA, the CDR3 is TGTGCCACCAGACTGGGACTGCACACTGAAGCTTTCTTT. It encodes CATRLGLHTEAFF.

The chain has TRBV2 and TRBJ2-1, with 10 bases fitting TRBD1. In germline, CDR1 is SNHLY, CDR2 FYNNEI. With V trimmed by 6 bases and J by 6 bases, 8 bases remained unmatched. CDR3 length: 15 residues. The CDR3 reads CASSPTGGAGNEQFF. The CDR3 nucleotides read TGTGCCAGCAGCCCGACAGGGGGCGCCGGCAATGAGCAGTTCTTC.

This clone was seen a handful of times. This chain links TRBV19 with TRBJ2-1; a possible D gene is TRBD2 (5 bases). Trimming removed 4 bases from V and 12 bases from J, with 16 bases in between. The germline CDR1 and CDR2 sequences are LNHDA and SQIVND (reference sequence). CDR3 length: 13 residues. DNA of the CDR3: TGTGCCAGTAGTACCTATATGTGGACTTTGCAGTTCTTC. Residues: CASSTYMWTLQFF.

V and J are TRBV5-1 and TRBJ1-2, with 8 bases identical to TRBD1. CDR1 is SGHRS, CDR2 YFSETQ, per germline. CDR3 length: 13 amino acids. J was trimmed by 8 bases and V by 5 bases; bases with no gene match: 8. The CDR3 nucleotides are TGCGCCAGCAGTCCGACAGGGGCGGGAGGCTACACCTTC. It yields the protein CASSPTGAGGYTF.

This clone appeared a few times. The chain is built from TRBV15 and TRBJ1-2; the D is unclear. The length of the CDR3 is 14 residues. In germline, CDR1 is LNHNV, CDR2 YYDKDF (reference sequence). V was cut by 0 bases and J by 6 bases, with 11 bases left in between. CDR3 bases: TGTGCCACCAGCAGAGATATGGGGAGTGATGGCTACACCTTC. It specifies CATSRDMGSDGYTF.

The CDR3 here is CASSSTGTGLNGYTF. In DNA form, the CDR3 reads TGCGCCAGCAGCTCTACCGGGACAGGGTTAAATGGCTACACCTTC. The chain joins TRBV5-1 to TRBJ1-2; 9 nucleotides match TRBD1. CDR1 and CDR2 (germline): SGHRS, YFSETQ. V was pared by 3 bases and J by 6 bases, with 9 bases of the junction left unmatched. The CDR3 runs 15 residues. The full variable domain, completed using reference TRBV5-1 and TRBJ1-2, is KAGVTQTPRYLIKTRGQQVTLSCSPISGHRSVSWYQQTPGQGLQFLFEYFSETQRNKGNFPGRFSGRQFSNSRSEMNVSTLELGDSALYLCASSSTGTGLNGYTFGSGTRLTVV.

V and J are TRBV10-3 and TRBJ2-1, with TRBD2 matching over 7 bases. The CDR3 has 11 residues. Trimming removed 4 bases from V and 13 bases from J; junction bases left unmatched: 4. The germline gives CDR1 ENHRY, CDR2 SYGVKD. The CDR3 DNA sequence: TGTGCCATCAGTGGGGAGGGCACCCAGTTCTTC. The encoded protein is CAISGEGTQFF.

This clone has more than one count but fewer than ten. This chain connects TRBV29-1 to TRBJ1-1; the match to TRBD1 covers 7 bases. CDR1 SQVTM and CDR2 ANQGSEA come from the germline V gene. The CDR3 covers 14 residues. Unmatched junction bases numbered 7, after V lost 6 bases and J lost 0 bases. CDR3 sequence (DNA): TGCAGCGTCCATGGACAGGCCGTGAACACTGAAGCTTTCTTT. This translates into CSVHGQAVNTEAFF.

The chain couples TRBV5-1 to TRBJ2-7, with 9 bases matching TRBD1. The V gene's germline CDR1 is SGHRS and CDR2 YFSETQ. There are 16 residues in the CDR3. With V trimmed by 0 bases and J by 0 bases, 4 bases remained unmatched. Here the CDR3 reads CASSLGLTGGSYEQYF. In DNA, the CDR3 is TGCGCCAGCAGCTTGGGGTTGACAGGGGGCTCCTACGAGCAGTACTTC.

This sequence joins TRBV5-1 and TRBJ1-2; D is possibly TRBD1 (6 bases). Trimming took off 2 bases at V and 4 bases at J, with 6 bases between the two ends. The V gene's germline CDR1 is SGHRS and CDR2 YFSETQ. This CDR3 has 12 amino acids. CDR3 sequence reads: CASSLQGYGYTF. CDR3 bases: TGCGCCAGCAGCTTACAGGGCTATGGCTACACCTTC.

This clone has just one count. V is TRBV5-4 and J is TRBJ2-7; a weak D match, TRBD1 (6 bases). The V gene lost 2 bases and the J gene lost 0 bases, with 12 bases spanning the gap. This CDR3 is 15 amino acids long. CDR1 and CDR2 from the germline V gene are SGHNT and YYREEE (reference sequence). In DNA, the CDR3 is TGTGCCAGCAGCTTCGACAGGCGAAGCTCCTACGAGCAGTACTTC. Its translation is CASSFDRRSSYEQYF.

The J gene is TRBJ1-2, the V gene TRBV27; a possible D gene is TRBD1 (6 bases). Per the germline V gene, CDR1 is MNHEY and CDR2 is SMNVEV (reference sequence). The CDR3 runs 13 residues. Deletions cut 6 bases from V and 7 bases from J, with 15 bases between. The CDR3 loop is CASRSSGATGYTF. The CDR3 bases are TGTGCCAGCAGGTCTTCAGGGGCTACTGGCTACACCTTC.

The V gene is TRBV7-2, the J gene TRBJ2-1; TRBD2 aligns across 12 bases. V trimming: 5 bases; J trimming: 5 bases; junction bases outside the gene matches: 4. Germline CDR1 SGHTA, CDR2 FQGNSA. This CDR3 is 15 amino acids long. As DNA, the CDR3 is TGTGCCAGCAGCCTGACTAGCGGGAGACACAATGAGCAGTTCTTC. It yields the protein CASSLTSGRHNEQFF.

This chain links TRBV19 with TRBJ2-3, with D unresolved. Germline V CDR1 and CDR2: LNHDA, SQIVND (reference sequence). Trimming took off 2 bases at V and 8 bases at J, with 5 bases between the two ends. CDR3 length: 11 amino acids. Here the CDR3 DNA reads TGTGCCAGTAGTATAAGGAGTACGCAGTATTTT. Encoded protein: CASSIRSTQYF.